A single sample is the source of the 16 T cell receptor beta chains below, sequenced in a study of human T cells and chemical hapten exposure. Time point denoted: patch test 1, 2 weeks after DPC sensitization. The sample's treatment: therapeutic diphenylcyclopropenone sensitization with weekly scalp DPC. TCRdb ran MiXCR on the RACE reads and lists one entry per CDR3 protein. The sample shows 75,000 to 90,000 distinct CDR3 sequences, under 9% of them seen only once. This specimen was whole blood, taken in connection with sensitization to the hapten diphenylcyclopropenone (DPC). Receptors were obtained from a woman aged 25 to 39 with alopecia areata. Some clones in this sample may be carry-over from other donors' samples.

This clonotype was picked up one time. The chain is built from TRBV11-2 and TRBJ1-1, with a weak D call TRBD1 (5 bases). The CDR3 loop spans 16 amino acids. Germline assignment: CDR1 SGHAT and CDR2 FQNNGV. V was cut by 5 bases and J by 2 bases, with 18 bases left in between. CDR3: CASSGREGGINTEAFF. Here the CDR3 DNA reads TGTGCCAGCAGCGGCAGGGAAGGAGGGATTAACACTGAAGCTTTCTTT.

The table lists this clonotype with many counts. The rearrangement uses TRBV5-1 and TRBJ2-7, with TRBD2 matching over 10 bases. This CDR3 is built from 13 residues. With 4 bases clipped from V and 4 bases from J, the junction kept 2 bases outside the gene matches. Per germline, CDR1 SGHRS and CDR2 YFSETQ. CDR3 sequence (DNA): TGCGCCAGCAGCCTAGCGGGGGTATACGAGCAGTACTTC. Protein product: CASSLAGVYEQYF.

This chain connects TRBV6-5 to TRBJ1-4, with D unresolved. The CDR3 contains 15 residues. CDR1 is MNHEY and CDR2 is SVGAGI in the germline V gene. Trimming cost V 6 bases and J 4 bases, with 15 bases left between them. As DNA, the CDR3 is TGTGCCAGCAGGGACTCCGGGAGCCTTAATGAAAAACTGTTTTTT. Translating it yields CASRDSGSLNEKLFF.

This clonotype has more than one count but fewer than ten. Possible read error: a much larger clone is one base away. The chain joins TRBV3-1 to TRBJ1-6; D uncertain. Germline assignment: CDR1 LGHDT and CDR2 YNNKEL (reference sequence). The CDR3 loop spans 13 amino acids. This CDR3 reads CASSSHQKGSLNF. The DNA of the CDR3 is TGTGCCAGCAGCTCACACCAAAAAGGATCCCTCAACTTT.

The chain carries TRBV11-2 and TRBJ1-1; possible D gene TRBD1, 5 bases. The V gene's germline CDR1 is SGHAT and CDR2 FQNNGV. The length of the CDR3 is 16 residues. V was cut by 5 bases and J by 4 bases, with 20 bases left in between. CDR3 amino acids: CASSHNRGDGLTEAFF. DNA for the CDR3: TGTGCCAGCAGCCATAACCGTGGGGACGGCCTCACTGAAGCTTTCTTT.

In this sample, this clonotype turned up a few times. The CDR3: CASSILSGVYDQPQHF. The CDR3 DNA is TGTGCCAGTAGTATACTGTCAGGGGTATATGATCAGCCCCAGCATTTT. This chain links TRBV19 with TRBJ1-5, with D possibly TRBD1 on 6 matching bases. The V end was cut by 2 bases, the J end by 5 bases, with 16 bases between. From germline, CDR1 is LNHDA and CDR2 SQIVND (reference sequence). The length of the CDR3 is 16 residues. Full variable domain (missing parts from reference TRBV19 and TRBJ1-5): DGGITQSPKYLFRKEGQNVTLSCEQNLNHDAMYWYRQDPGQGLRLIYYSQIVNDFQKGDIAEGYSVSREKKESFPLTVTSAQKNPTAFYLCASSILSGVYDQPQHFGDGTRLSIL.

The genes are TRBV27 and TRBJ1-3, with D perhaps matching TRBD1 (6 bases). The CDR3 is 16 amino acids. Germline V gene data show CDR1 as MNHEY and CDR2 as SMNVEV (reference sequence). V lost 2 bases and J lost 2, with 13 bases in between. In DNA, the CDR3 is TGTGCCAGCAGTTTAAGCAGTTCAGGGGCTGGAAACACCATATATTTT. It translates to CASSLSSSGAGNTIYF.

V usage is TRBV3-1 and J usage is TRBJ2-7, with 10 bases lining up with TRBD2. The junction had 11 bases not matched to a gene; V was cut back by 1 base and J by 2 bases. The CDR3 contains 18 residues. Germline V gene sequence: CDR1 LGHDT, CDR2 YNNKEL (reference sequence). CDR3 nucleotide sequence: TGTGCCAGCAGCCAAGGGCAGCGGGGGGGCATTTCCCCCTACGAGCAGTACTTC. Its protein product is CASSQGQRGGISPYEQYF.

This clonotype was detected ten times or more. In DNA, the CDR3 is TGTGCCAGCAGCCCGGCGGTTGGCTATGGCTACACCTTC. It is translated as CASSPAVGYGYTF. V and J are TRBV7-2 and TRBJ1-2; unclear D gene. The V end lost 5 bases, the J end lost 4 bases, and 11 bases lay between the germline ends. From germline, CDR1 is SGHTA and CDR2 FQGNSA. The CDR3 has 13 residues.

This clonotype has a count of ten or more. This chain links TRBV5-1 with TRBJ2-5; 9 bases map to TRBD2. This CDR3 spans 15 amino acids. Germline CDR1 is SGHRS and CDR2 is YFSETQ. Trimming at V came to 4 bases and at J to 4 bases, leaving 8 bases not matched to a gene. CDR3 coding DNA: TGCGCCAGCAGCCGGGACGGGACTAGCAGAGAGACCCAGTACTTC. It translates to CASSRDGTSRETQYF.

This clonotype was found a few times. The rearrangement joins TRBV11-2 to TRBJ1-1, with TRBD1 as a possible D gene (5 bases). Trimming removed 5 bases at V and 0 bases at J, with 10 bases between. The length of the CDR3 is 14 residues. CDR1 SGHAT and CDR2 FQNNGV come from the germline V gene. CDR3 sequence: CASSPRQLNTEAFF. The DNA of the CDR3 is TGTGCCAGCAGCCCCCGACAGCTGAACACTGAAGCTTTCTTT.

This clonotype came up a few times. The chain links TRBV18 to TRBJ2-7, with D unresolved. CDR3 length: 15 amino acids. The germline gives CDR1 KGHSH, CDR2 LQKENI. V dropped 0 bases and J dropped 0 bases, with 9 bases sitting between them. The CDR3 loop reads CASSPPGRSSYEQYF. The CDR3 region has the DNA TGTGCCAGCTCACCACCCGGCAGGAGCTCCTACGAGCAGTACTTC.

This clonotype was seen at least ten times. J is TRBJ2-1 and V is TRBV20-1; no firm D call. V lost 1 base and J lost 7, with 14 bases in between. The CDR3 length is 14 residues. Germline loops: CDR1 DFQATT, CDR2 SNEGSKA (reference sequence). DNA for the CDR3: TGCAGTGCTAGAGGGCAGCCTGGTAGGAATGAGCAGTTCTTC. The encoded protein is CSARGQPGRNEQFF.

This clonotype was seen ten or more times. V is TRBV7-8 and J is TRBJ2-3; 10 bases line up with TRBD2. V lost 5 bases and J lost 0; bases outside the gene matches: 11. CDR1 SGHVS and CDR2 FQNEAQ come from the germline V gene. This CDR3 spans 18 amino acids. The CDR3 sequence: CASSRTSGSSISTDTQYF. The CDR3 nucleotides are TGTGCCAGCAGCCGGACTAGCGGATCTTCGATTAGCACAGATACGCAGTATTTT.

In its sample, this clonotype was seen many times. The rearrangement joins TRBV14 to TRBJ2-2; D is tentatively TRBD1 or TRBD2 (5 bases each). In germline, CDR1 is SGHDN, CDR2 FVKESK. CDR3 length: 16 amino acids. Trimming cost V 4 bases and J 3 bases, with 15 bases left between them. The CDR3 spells CASSPILSGHTGELFF. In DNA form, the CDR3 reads TGTGCCAGCAGCCCGATTCTCTCGGGGCACACCGGGGAGCTGTTTTTT.

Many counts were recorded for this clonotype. The CDR3 loop reads CASSRSAQTDTQYF. The CDR3 DNA reads as TGCGCCAGCAGCAGGTCGGCCCAAACAGATACGCAGTATTTT. This chain links TRBV5-1 with TRBJ2-3; D remains unclear. V was cut by 4 bases and J by 3 bases, with 12 bases left in between. Per the germline V gene, CDR1 is SGHRS and CDR2 is YFSETQ. The CDR3 loop spans 14 amino acids.